A single sample is the source of the 11 T cell receptor beta chains below, sequenced in a study of blood T cell repertoires in COVID-19. Measured with immunoSEQ multiplex PCR; TCRdb has only the in-frame clones, and not every one. The sample carries about 190,000 clones, less than 80% recorded once. The material sequenced was peripheral blood. All receptors come from a woman in her fifties or sixties with acute or convalescent COVID-19.

The chain recombines TRBV9 with TRBJ2-1; D is unresolved. This CDR3 region has 14 residues. V was cut by 0 bases and J by 0 bases, with 4 bases left in between. From germline, CDR1 is SGDLS and CDR2 YYNGEE. This CDR3 reads CASSVGSSYNEQFF. The CDR3 coding sequence is TGTGCCAGCAGCGTAGGGAGCTCCTACAATGAGCAGTTCTTC.

V and J are TRBV6-2 or TRBV6-3 and TRBJ2-7, with 14 bases that match TRBD2. The CDR3 contains 16 residues. V lost 6 bases, J lost 7 bases, and 11 bases stayed unmatched. The V gene's germline CDR1 is MNHEY and CDR2 SVGEGT. The CDR3 reads CASSLRLAGGPGEQYF. The CDR3 region has the DNA TGTGCCAGCAGCCTACGACTAGCGGGAGGGCCGGGAGAGCAGTACTTC.

This clone was recorded a few times. This chain links TRBV5-1 with TRBJ2-1; D call uncertain. This CDR3 is 15 amino acids long. Trimming pared 1 base from V and 0 bases from J, leaving 8 bases between. Looked up from germline, CDR1 is SGHRS and CDR2 is YFSETQ. The CDR3 loop reads CASSLFQSSYNEQFF. Written as DNA, the CDR3 is TGCGCCAGCAGCTTGTTTCAGTCCTCCTACAATGAGCAGTTCTTC. Based on the CDR3 plus reference TRBV5-1 and TRBJ2-1, the full variable domain is KAGVTQTPRYLIKTRGQQVTLSCSPISGHRSVSWYQQTPGQGLQFLFEYFSETQRNKGNFPGRFSGRQFSNSRSEMNVSTLELGDSALYLCASSLFQSSYNEQFFGPGTRLTVL.

The rearrangement uses TRBV19 and TRBJ1-2; TRBD1 is a possible D gene (5 bases). This CDR3 is 16 amino acids long. The V gene lost 4 bases and the J gene lost 4 bases, with 19 bases spanning the gap. Germline CDR1 reads LNHDA; CDR2 reads SQIVND (reference sequence). DNA for the CDR3: TGTGCCAGTAGTAAACAGGCAGTCCCGATCAGCTATGGCTACACCTTC. Its translation is CASSKQAVPISYGYTF.

This clone was observed a handful of times. The chain recombines TRBV5-5 with TRBJ2-7; D call uncertain. The length of the CDR3 is 11 residues. The germline gives CDR1 SGHKS, CDR2 YYEKEE (reference sequence). The V gene lost 1 base and the J gene lost 7 bases, with 6 bases spanning the gap. The CDR3 sequence is CASSLRVEQYF. CDR3 DNA sequence: TGTGCCAGCAGCTTGAGAGTAGAGCAGTACTTC.

V is TRBV19 and J is TRBJ2-3; D possibly corresponds to TRBD2 (5 bases). CDR1 and CDR2 (germline): LNHDA, SQIVND (reference sequence). V was trimmed by 4 bases and J by 2 bases, leaving 10 bases between them. The length of the CDR3 is 14 residues. The CDR3 region has the DNA TGTGCCAGTAGTACCTCGGGATCCACAGATACGCAGTATTTT. It encodes CASSTSGSTDTQYF.

As DNA, the CDR3 is TGCGCCAGCAGCCAAGCCGTTGGGACAGGGAATGAAAAACTGTTTTTT. Its translation is CASSQAVGTGNEKLFF. V usage is TRBV4-1 and J usage is TRBJ1-4; 9 bases fit TRBD1. Germline V gene lookup returns CDR1 MGHRA and CDR2 YSYEKL. Trimming removed 1 base from V and 5 bases from J; junction bases left unmatched: 5. The CDR3 totals 16 residues.

This clone was counted a single time. The gene calls are TRBV5-5 and TRBJ1-6, with D perhaps TRBD1 (5 bases). The CDR3 is 17 residues long. Germline V gene sequence: CDR1 SGHKS, CDR2 YYEKEE (reference sequence). The germline V and J ends were trimmed by 2 bases and 0 bases, with 12 bases remaining between them. The DNA for the CDR3 is TGTGCCAGCAGCTTTTCGACAGCGAGCTCCTATAATTCACCCCTCCACTTT. Its protein product is CASSFSTASSYNSPLHF.

V and J are TRBV27 and TRBJ1-2; 9 nucleotides agree with TRBD1. With 2 bases clipped from V and 3 bases from J, the junction kept 4 bases outside the gene matches. CDR3 length equals 15 residues. CDR1 is MNHEY and CDR2 is SMNVEV in the germline V gene (reference sequence). The CDR3 DNA sequence: TGTGCCAGCAGTTTAAGGGGACAGGGCTACTATGGCTACACCTTC. Encoded protein: CASSLRGQGYYGYTF.

The chain recombines TRBV28 with TRBJ1-3; a weak D match, TRBD1 (5 bases). Germline CDR1 MDHEN, CDR2 SYDVKM. This CDR3 is 16 amino acids long. Between the trimmed V and J ends, which lost 5 bases and 0 bases, there was a span of 14 bases. DNA of the CDR3: TGTGCCAGCAGTGATCCAGGGCCCGCCTCTGGAAACACCATATATTTT. It yields the protein CASSDPGPASGNTIYF.

This clone came up a few times. The chain uses TRBV6-4 and TRBJ2-1, with 11 nucleotides matching TRBD1. Per the germline V gene, CDR1 is MRHNA and CDR2 is SNTAGT. This CDR3 comprises 15 residues. V shed 6 bases and J 7 bases; nucleotides not matched to a gene: 8. The CDR3 sequence: CASSAGTGGENEQFF. The CDR3, as DNA: TGTGCCAGCAGCGCCGGGACAGGGGGGGAAAATGAGCAGTTCTTC.